This TCR beta chain was documented in a study of molecular identifiers for immune sequencing clone quantification. TCR libraries were built in bulk with a published protocol and specific TCR primers. One entry per CDR3 protein results from TCRdb running MiXCR on the PCR reads. The sample carries over 550,000 distinct CDR3 sequences, over 25% recorded once. The CDR3 is made up of 15 amino acids. The V end was cut by 0 bases, the J end by 7 bases, with 18 bases between. CDR1 is SQVTM, CDR2 ANQGSEA, per germline. About this clonotype: The antigen remains unidentified.

Study outcomes and limitations: Beyond 20 RNA copies, clones held over 98% of effector molecules, compared with under 1% in naive cells.

The chain has TRBV29-1 and TRBJ1-2, with D possibly being TRBD1 (5 bases). The origin of this receptor is a human donor in good health. Some libraries in this study had Jurkat cell RNA spiked in. The sequencing sample was made of naive CD8+ T cells from blood, with Jurkat cell RNA spiked in. Sample subset: FACS-sorted CD8+CD4-CCR7+CD45RA+ naive T cells. Here the CDR3 DNA reads TGCAGCGTTGAAGATCTGGGGCAGGGTGACTGTGGCTACACCTTC. As protein: CSVEDLGQGDCGYTF.